This entry concerns a single TCR beta chain. The antigen is undetermined. The source of the sample is a study of T cell repertoires in cytomegalovirus infection. Study-wide context: Both CMV infection and a matching HLA type were indicated by public TCR beta signatures.

Each CDR3 protein is one row after TCRdb ran MiXCR on the reads. The repertoire includes 150,000 to 200,000 distinct CDR3 sequences, roughly 18% of them detected once, and roughly a sixth sits in the top ten. Looked up from germline, CDR1 is SGHTA and CDR2 is FQGNSA. The CDR3 length is 16 residues. V lost 5 bases, J lost 4 bases, and 20 bases lay in between. Findings of the study overall: CMV carriers with the relevant HLA were identified by cumulative public TCR beta family frequency. HLA-C-restricted TCR beta clonotypes specific for CMV led the ex vivo response.

Source material: CD8+ T cells from PBMCs. The sequence was collected from a human donor in good health (CMV status not recorded). Some clones in this sample may be carry-over from other donors' samples. J is TRBJ1-2 and V is TRBV7-2; weak D call: TRBD1 (6 bases). CDR3 loop: CASSPNPGAESYGYTF. For the CDR3, the DNA is TGTGCCAGCAGCCCAAACCCAGGGGCTGAGTCCTATGGCTACACCTTC.